The rows below give T cell receptor beta chains drawn from one sample of a study of cytomegalovirus exposure and HLA in healthy donors. Generated by immunoSEQ multiplex PCR, the TCRdb table keeps only in-frame clones and is missing some. There are 60,000 to 70,000 clones in the sample; around 80% occur only once, and 9.7% lies in the top ten. Sequenced sample: PBMCs. These receptors came from a man in his forties in good health and CMV-seronegative. Each CDR3 is given with its conserved first and last residue. D genes are given only for firm matches.

D gene	V gene	CDR3 protein
TRBD2	TRBV4-2	CASSPPAGGSNEQFF
TRBD1	TRBV2	CASSPQGHTTDTQYF
TRBD2	TRBV9	CASSADGGAGNEQFF
TRBD2	TRBV5-4	CASSPETGGRPTGELFF
TRBD1	TRBV27	CASSEGQGGYEQYF
NA	TRBV14	CASSPKRDNYEQYF
NA	TRBV11-1	CASSMGHLSSGNTIYF
TRBD2	TRBV7-8	CASSLGASGRVGYNEQFF
TRBD2	TRBV7-2	CASSLPLAGGELFF
NA	TRBV28	CASSPLGALDPSTGELFF
NA	TRBV18	CASSPPTGQNYGYTF
TRBD2	TRBV28	CASSLPSGIYNEQFF
NA	TRBV2	CASSEWQGHNQPQHF
NA	TRBV5-1	CASSLAASTGELFF
TRBD2	TRBV5-1	CASSSDSGAQETQYF
NA	TRBV5-1	CASSPRDGVEKLFF
NA	TRBV6-1	CASSVRNIPSYEQYF
NA	TRBV6-1	CASSEANESYEQYF
TRBD1	TRBV7-6	CASSLDRGSSYNEQFF
NA	TRBV5-1	CASSLLPNSNQPQHF
TRBD1	TRBV6-6	CASSYARGYETQYF
TRBD2	TRBV5-4	CASSLGVGRGGSYEQYF
TRBD2	TRBV5-4	CASSLLGRGSSYEQYF
TRBD2	TRBV6-4	CASSAGTSGEDTQYF
NA	TRBV29-1	CSVERGRYGDTQYF
NA	TRBV5-1	CASSRGGTGYVEQYF
NA	TRBV18	CASSPPVQETQYF
TRBD1	TRBV5-1	CASSLSGGANTGELFF
TRBD1	TRBV18	CASSPPDRGLAEAFF
TRBD1	TRBV19	CASSPQGAVGNTIYF
TRBD1	TRBV5-1	CASSSQGSETQYF
TRBD2	TRBV4-1	CASSHTPLAGSSYEQYF
TRBD1	TRBV19	CASTGGGVADTQYF
NA	TRBV2	CASSEVGAGLPQYF
TRBD2	TRBV5-1	CASSSSPAGVETQYF
NA	TRBV6-4	CASSYPGPEAFF
NA	TRBV5-1	CASSPDGTRNEKLFF
TRBD2	TRBV6-1	CASSGLAGGPDTQYF
NA	TRBV7-2	CASSPGGGRIEQYF
NA	TRBV7-9	CASNLVLASEQYF
TRBD1	TRBV5-4	CASSLGGGQGWYGYTF
NA	TRBV27	CASSSPRWDISPNEQFF
NA	TRBV18	CASSPLVTMIMVREQFF
NA	TRBV27	CASSLSGYEQYF